This TCR beta chain was found in a study of cytomegalovirus exposure and HLA in healthy donors. Study details: As released early, the data held 70 million to 100 million unique TCRs from HLA-typed donors.

V lost 6 bases, J lost 5 bases, and 19 bases lay in between. The germline V gene has CDR1 MNHEY and CDR2 SVGAGI. The CDR3 loop spans 15 amino acids. Primers for the PCR totalled 60 Vbeta and 13 Jbeta. Repertoires were generated with immunoSEQ multiplex PCR, while TCRdb's copy carries only in-frame clones and drops some. Its table lists approximately 120,000 clones. What was sequenced was PBMCs. The clonotype originates from a man aged 18 to 30 in good health and CMV-seronegative. The rearrangement joins TRBV6-5 to TRBJ2-5; D gene unclear. The CDR3 loop is CASSLTTPPRETQYF. The DNA of the CDR3 is TGTGCCAGCAGCCTCACCACCCCTCCGAGGGAGACCCAGTACTTC.